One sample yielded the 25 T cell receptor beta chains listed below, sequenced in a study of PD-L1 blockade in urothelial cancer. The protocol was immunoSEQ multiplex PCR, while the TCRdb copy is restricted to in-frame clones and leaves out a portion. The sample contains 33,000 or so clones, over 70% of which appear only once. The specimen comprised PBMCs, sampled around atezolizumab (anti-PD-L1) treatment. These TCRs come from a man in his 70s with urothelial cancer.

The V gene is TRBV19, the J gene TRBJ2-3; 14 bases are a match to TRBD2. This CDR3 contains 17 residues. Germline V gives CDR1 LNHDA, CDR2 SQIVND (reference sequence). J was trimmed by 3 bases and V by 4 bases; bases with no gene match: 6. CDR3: CASSTAGTSGGTDTQYF. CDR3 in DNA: TGTGCCAGTAGTACAGCCGGGACTAGCGGGGGAACAGATACGCAGTATTTT. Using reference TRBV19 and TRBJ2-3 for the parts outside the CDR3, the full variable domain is DGGITQSPKYLFRKEGQNVTLSCEQNLNHDAMYWYRQDPGQGLRLIYYSQIVNDFQKGDIAEGYSVSREKKESFPLTVTSAQKNPTAFYLCASSTAGTSGGTDTQYFGPGTRLTVL.

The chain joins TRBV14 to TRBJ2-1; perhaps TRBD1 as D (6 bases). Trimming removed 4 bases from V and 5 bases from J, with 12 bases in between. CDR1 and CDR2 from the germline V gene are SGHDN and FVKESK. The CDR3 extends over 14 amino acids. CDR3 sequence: CASSRLGADNEQFF. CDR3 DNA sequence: TGTGCCAGCAGCCGGCTGGGGGCAGACAATGAGCAGTTCTTC.

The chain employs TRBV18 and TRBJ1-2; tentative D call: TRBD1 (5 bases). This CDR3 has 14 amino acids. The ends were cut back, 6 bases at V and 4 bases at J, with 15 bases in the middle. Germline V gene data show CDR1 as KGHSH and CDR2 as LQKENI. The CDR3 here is CASSPPGGVYGYTF. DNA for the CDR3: TGTGCCAGCTCCCCCCCGGGGGGGGTCTATGGCTACACCTTC.

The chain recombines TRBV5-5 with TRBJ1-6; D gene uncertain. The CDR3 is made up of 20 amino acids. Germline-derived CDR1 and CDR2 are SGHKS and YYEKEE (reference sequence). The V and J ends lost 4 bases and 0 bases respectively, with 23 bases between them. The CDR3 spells CASSLRDIGPRSSYNSPLHF. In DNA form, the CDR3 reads TGTGCCAGCAGCCTACGGGATATAGGACCGAGGAGCTCCTATAATTCACCCCTCCACTTT.

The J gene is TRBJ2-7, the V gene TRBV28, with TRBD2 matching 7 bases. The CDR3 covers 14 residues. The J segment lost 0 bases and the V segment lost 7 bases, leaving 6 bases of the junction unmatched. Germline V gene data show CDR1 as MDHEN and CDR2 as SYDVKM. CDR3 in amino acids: CASMVASGSYEQYF. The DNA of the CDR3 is TGTGCCAGCATGGTCGCTAGCGGCTCCTACGAGCAGTACTTC.

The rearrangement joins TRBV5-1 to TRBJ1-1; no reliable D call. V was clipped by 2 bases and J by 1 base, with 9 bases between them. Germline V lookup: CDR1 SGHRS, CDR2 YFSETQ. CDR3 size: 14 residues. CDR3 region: CASSFGLKNTEAFF. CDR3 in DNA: TGCGCCAGCAGCTTTGGGCTGAAGAACACTGAAGCTTTCTTT.

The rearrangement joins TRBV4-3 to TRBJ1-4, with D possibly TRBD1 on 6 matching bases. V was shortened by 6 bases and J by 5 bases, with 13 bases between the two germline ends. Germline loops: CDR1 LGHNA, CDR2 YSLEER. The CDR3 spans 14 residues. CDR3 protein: CASRKTGQNEKLFF. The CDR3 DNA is TGCGCCAGCAGGAAGACAGGCCAGAATGAAAAACTGTTTTTT.

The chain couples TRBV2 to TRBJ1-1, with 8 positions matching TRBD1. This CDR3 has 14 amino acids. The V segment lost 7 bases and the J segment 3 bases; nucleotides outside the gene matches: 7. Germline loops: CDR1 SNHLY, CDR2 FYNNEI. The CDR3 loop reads CASNRGVMDTEAFF. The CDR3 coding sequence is TGTGCCAGCAACAGGGGGGTTATGGACACTGAAGCTTTCTTT.

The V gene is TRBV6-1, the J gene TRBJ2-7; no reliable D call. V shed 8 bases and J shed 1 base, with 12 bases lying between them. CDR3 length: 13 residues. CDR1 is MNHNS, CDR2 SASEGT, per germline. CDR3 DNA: TGTGCCAGCGGGCCCTACTTTTCCTACGAGCAGTACTTC. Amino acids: CASGPYFSYEQYF.

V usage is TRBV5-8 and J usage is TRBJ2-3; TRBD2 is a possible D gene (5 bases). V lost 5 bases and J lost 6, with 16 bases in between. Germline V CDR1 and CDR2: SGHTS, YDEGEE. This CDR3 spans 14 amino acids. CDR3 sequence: CASSQGLDPDTQYF. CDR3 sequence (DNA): TGTGCCAGCAGTCAAGGACTGGACCCGGATACGCAGTATTTT.

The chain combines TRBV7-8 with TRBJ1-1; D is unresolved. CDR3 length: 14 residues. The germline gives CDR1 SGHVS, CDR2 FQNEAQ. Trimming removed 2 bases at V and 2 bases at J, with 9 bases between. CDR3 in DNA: TGTGCCAGCAGCTTAAAACGGGGAAACACTGAAGCTTTCTTT. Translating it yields CASSLKRGNTEAFF.

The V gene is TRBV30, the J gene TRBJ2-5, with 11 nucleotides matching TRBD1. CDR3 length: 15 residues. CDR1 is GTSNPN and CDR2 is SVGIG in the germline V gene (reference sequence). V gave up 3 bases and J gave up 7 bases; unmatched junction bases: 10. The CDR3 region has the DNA TGTGCCTGGAGCAGCGGACAGGGGGCCACGGGGACCCAGTACTTC. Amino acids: CAWSSGQGATGTQYF.

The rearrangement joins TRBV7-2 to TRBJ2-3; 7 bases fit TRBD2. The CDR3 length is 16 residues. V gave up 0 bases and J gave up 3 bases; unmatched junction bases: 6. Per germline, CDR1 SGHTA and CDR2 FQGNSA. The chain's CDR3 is CASSLAGGQRTDTQYF. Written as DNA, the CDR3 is TGTGCCAGCAGCTTAGCGGGAGGGCAGAGAACAGATACGCAGTATTTT.

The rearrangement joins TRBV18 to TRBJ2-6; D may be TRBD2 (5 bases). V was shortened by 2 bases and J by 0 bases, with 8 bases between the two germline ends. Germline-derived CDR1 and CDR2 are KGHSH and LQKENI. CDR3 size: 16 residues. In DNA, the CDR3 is TGTGCCAGCTCACCAAGTAGCGTCTCTGGGGCCAACGTCCTGACTTTC. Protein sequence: CASSPSSVSGANVLTF.

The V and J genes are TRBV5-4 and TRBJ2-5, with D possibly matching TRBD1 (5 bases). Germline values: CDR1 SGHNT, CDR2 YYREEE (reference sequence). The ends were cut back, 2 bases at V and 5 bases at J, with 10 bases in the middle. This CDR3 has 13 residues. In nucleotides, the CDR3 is TGTGCCAGCAGCTTCGACAGAACGGAGACCCAGTACTTC. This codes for CASSFDRTETQYF.

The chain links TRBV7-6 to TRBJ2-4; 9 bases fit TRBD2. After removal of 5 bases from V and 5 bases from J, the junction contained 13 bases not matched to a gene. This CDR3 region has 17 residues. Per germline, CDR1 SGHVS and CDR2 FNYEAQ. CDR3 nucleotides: TGTGCCAGCAGCCTCCGGCGCGGGGGGGGATACGAAAACATTCAGTACTTC. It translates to CASSLRRGGGYENIQYF.

CDR3 region: CAGRVGGEQFF. The CDR3, as DNA: TGTGCCGGACGGGTGGGCGGGGAGCAGTTCTTC. The chain recombines TRBV2 with TRBJ2-1, with D possibly matching TRBD2 (5 bases). The germline V and J ends were trimmed by 11 bases and 10 bases, with 15 bases remaining between them. The germline gives CDR1 SNHLY, CDR2 FYNNEI. This CDR3 spans 11 amino acids.

The DNA of the CDR3 is TGCAGCGTCGCTGGGTTAGGCCTAGCGGGGTCAGATACGCAGTATTTT. Translating gives CSVAGLGLAGSDTQYF. The chain couples TRBV29-1 to TRBJ2-3; 9 nucleotides match TRBD2. The CDR3 consists of 16 residues. Germline CDR1 and CDR2: SQVTM and ANQGSEA. V was clipped by 6 bases and J by 4 bases; unmatched bases: 14.

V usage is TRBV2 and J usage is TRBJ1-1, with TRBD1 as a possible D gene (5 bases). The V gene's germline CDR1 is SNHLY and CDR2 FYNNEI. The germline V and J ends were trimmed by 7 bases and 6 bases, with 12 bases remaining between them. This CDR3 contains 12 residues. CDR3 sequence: CASKPGGSEAFF. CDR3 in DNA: TGTGCCAGCAAGCCGGGGGGGTCTGAAGCTTTCTTT. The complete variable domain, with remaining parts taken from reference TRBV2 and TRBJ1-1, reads EPEVTQTPSHQVTQMGQEVILRCVPISNHLYFYWYRQILGQKVEFLVSFYNNEISEKSEIFDDQFSVERPDGSNFTLKIRSTKLEDSAMYFCASKPGGSEAFFGQGTRLTVV.

For the CDR3, the DNA is TGCAGCGCGCAGGGAACTTCCTACGAGCAGTACTTC. Translated: CSAQGTSYEQYF. The V gene is TRBV29-1, the J gene TRBJ2-7, with a tentative D call TRBD1 (5 bases). Trimming cost V 7 bases and J 1 base, with 11 bases left between them. CDR3 length equals 12 residues. CDR1 and CDR2 from the germline V gene are SQVTM and ANQGSEA.

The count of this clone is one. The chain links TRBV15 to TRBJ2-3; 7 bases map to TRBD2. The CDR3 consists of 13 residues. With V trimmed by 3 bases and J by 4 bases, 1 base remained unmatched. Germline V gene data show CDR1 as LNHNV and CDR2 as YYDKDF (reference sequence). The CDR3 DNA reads TGTGCCACCAGCAGGGCGGGGGCAGATACGCAGTATTTT. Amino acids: CATSRAGADTQYF.

The chain's CDR3 is CASKLAGGTDTQYF. CDR3 nucleotide sequence: TGTGCCAGCAAACTAGCGGGAGGGACAGATACGCAGTATTTT. The J gene is TRBJ2-3, the V gene TRBV6-6, with 13 nucleotides matching TRBD2. The CDR3 has 14 residues. Germline V gene sequence: CDR1 MNHNY, CDR2 SVGAGI (reference sequence). J lost 3 bases, V lost 7 bases, and 1 base had no gene match.

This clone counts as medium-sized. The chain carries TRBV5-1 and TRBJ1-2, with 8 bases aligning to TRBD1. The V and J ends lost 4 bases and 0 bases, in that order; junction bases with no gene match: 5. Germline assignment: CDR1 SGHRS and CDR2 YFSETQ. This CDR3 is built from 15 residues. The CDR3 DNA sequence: TGCGCCAGCAGCCAAGGGACAGGAGCTAACTATGGCTACACCTTC. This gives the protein CASSQGTGANYGYTF. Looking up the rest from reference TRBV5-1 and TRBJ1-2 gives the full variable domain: KAGVTQTPRYLIKTRGQQVTLSCSPISGHRSVSWYQQTPGQGLQFLFEYFSETQRNKGNFPGRFSGRQFSNSRSEMNVSTLELGDSALYLCASSQGTGANYGYTFGSGTRLTVV.

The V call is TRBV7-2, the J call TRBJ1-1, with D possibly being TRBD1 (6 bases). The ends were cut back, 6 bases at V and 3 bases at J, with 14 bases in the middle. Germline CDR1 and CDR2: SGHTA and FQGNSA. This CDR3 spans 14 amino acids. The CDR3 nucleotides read TGTGCCAGCAGGCCACAGGGTACCTACACTGAAGCTTTCTTT. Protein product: CASRPQGTYTEAFF.

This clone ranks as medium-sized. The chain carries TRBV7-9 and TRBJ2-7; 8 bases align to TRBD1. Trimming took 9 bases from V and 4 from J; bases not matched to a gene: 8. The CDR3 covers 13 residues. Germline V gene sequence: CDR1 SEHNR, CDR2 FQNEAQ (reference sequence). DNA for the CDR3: TGTGCCAGTACGGACAGGGTGTGGTACGAGCAGTACTTC. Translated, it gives CASTDRVWYEQYF.